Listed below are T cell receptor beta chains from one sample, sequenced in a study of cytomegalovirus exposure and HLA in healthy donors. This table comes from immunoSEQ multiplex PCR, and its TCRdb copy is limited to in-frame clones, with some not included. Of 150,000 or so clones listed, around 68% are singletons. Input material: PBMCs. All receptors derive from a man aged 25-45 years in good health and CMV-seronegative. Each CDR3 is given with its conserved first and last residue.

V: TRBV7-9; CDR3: CASSPQSSYEQYF
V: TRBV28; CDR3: CASRRTGRSSGANVLTF
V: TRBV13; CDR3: CASSLGQGHGGANVLTF
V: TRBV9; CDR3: CASSVHRSSYEQYF
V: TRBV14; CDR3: CASSQGGRGTWRTQYF
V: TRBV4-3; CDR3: CASSQDWSVADEKLFF
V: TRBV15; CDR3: CATSRGVASKPQHF
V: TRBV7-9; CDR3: CASSSRGTSAEQYF
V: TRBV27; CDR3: CASSLSGSSGDLYEQYF
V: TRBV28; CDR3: CASSTGGYGYTF
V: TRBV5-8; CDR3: CASSEGQGARETQYF
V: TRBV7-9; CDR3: CASSWRERPSYEQYF
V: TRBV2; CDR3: CASSEGLAGGQFF
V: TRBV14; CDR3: CASSRTGLSTDTQYF
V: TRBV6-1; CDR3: CASSETGHTGELFF
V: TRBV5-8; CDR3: CASLVRGRDGEQFF
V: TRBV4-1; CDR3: CASSLVHINPEAFF
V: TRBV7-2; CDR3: CASGGGAAEAFF
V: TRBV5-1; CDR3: CASSLAGGNTGELFF
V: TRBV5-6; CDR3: CASSLGRETQYF
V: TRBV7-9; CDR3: CASSFLLAGKETQYF
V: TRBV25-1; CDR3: CASSVGGQPQHF
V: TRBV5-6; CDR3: CASSPRTPAGYGYTF
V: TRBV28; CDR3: CASSLLFEAFF
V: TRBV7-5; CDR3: CVRSAGQLLNYGYTF
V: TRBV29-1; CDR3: CSVAEGLAGDTQYF
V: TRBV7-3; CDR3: CASSPGWGGSTDTQYF
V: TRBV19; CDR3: CASGAGHQETDTQYF
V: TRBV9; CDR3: CASSAWTGGPNNEQFF
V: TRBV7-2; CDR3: CASSLVGGSYEQYF
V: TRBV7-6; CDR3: CASSLETGHQGNQPQHF
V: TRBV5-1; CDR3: CASREGGRLTDTQYF
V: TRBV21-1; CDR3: CASSKAPGRADEQYF
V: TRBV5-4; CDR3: CASSLGHGGETQYF
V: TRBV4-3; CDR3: CASSLAGGPDTQYF
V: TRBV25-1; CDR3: CASSIGTGSPFSVLTF
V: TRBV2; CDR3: CASRATVILYGYTF
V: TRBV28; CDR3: CASSQTGTARLHYGYTF
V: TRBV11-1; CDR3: CASSLVASSYEQYF
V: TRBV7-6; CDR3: CASSLGGTRDEQYF
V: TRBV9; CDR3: CASSSASGGPYEQYF
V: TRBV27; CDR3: CASSLSSGGYTGELFF
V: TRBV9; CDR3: CASSVVDQTEAFF
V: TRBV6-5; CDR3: CASTRDRGYGYTF
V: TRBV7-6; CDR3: CASSLESVGQATGELFF
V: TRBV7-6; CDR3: CASSTRDRGYTQYF
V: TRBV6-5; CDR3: CASSYSQNYGYTF
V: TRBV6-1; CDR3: CASNELSGYGYTF
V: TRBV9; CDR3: CASSRGGGGITGELFF
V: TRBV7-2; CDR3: CASSSRSGGALGTQYF
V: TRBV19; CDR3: CASSPFGQSSPLHF
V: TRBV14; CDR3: CASSRQTGGEQYF
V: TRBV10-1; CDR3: CARDSDANTGELFF
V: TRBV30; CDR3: CAWEFGRGDTEAFF
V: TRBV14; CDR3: CASSQAGGSYNEQFF